This T cell receptor beta chain is from a study of T cell responses to AZD1222 COVID-19 vaccine. Findings of the study overall: Only after the peak T cell response were repertoires sampled.

This CDR3 is 15 amino acids long. The germline CDR1 and CDR2 sequences are SEHNR and FQNEAQ (reference sequence). Deletions cut 0 bases from V and 6 bases from J, with 12 bases between. For this clone: Its antigen is as yet unknown.

Method: immunoSEQ multiplex PCR; TCRdb's copy keeps in-frame clones and lacks some. The sample consists of some 150,000 clones, about 88% of them appearing once. Sequencing used peripheral blood, obtained on day 0 of AZD1222 vaccination. This TCR was sampled from an adult in good health. The chain has TRBV7-9 and TRBJ2-1; the D call may be TRBD1 or TRBD2 (6 bases each). The CDR3 here is CASSLAQGGTNEQFF. The CDR3 DNA reads as TGTGCCAGCAGCTTAGCGCAAGGGGGGACCAATGAGCAGTTCTTC. Together with reference TRBV7-9 and TRBJ2-1, the CDR3 gives the full variable domain: DTGVSQNPRHKITKRGQNVTFRCDPISEHNRLYWYRQTLGQGPEFLTYFQNEAQLEKSRLLSDRFSAERPKGSFSTLEIQRTEQGDSAMYLCASSLAQGGTNEQFFGPGTRLTVL.